The clone carrying this T cell receptor beta chain was picked up a small number of times. Its antigen remains unknown. The sample originates from a study of cytomegalovirus exposure and HLA in healthy donors. Study-wide results and limits: HLA allele associations emerged for some 16,000 TCR beta sequences in a later analysis, at 0.05 false discovery rate. Evidence from a later analysis indicated that most CMV-associated TCR beta chains looked HLA-restricted.

Primers for the PCR totalled 60 Vbeta and 13 Jbeta. Methods used by the authors: Per a later analysis, the number of unique TCR beta chains was approximately 80 million, of which 9 million to 12 million were shared. The data were produced by immunoSEQ multiplex PCR, yet TCRdb's version contains in-frame clones alone and is incomplete. For V, J and clone size, that table is used; D and trimming come from the DNA. The data hold approximately 110,000 clones, with 81% observed a single time. This clonotype was obtained from a woman between 25 and 40 years old in good health and CMV-seronegative. Sequenced material: PBMCs.

Here the CDR3 DNA reads TGTGCCAGCAGCTTAGCGCAGACAGGGCGGGCTTTCTTT. Protein product: CASSLAQTGRAFF. The chain has TRBV11-1 and TRBJ1-1; TRBD1 matches at 7 bases. V was clipped by 0 bases and J by 11 bases; unmatched bases: 6. The CDR3 is 13 residues long. Germline-derived CDR1 and CDR2 are SGHAT and FQDESV (reference sequence). Using reference TRBV11-1 and TRBJ1-1 for the parts outside the CDR3, the full variable domain is EAEVAQSPRYKITEKSQAVAFWCDPISGHATLYWYRQILGQGPELLVQFQDESVVDDSQLPKDRFSAERLKGVDSTLKIQPAELGDSAMYLCASSLAQTGRAFFGQGTRLTVV.